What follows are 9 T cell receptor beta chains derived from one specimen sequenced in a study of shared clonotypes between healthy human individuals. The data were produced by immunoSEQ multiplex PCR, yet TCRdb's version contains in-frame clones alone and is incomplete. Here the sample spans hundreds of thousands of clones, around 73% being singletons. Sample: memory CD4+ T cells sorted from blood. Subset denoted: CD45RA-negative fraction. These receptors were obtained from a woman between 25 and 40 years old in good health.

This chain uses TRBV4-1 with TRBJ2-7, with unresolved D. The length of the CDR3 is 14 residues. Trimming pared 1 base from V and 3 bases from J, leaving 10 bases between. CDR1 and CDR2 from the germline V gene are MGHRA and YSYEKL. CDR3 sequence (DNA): TGCGCCAGCAGCCAAGGGGGAAGGGACTACGAGCAGTACTTC. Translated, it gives CASSQGGRDYEQYF.

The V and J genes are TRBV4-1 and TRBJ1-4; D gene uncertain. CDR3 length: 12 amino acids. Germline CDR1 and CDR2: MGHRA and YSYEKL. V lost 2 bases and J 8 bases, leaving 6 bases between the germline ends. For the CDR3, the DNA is TGCGCCAGCAGCCAACCATTCGAAAAACTGTTTTTT. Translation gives CASSQPFEKLFF.

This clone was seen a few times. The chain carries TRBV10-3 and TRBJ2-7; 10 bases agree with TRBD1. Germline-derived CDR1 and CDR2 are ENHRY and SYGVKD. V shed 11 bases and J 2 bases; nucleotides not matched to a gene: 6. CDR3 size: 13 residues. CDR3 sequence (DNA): TGTGCCCTTTCGACAGGGGGCACCTACGAGCAGTACTTC. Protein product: CALSTGGTYEQYF.

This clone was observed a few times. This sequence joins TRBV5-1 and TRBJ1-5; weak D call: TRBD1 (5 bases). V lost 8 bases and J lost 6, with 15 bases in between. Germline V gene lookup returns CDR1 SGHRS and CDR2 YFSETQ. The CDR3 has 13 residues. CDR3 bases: TGCGCCAGTGCCTCTGGGGCAAGTCAGCCCCAGCATTTT. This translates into CASASGASQPQHF.

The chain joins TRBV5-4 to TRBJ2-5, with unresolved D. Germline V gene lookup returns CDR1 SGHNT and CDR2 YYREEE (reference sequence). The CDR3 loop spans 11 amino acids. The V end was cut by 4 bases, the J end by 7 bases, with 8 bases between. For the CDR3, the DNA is TGTGCCAGCAGCCTGGGTGGGACCCAGTACTTC. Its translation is CASSLGGTQYF.

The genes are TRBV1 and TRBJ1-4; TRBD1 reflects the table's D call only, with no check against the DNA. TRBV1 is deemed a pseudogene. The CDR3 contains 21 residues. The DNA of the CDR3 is TGCACCAGCAGCCAAAAGTGCTCCTGGGACAGGGAAGTTGCAACTAATGAAAAACTGTTTTTT. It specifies CTSSQKCSWDREVATNEKLFF.

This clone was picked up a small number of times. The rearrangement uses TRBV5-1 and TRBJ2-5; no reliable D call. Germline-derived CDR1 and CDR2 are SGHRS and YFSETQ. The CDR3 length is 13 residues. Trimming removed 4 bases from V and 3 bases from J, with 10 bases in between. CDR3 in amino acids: CASSRPDKETQYF. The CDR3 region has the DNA TGCGCCAGCAGCCGGCCCGATAAAGAGACCCAGTACTTC.

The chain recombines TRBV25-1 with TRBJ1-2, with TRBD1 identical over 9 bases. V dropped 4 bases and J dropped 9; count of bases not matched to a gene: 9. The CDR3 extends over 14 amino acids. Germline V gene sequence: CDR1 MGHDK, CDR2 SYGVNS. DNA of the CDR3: TGTGCCAGCAGTGCGGACAGGGGATCGAGAAGCTACACCTTC. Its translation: CASSADRGSRSYTF.

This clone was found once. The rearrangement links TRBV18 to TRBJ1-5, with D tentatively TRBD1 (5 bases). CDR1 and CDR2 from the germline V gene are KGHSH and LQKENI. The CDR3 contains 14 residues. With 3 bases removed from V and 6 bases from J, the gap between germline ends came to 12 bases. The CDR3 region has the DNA TGTGCCAGCTCACCGACGAAGGGGATTCAGCCCCAGCATTTT. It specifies CASSPTKGIQPQHF.